One sample yielded the 24 T cell receptor beta chains listed below, sequenced in a study of radiotherapy plus CTLA-4 blockade in lung cancer. Profiled with immunoSEQ multiplex PCR; TCRdb holds only in-frame clones, not every one. The table shows some 74,000 clones, with around 82% occurring only once. The sample was peripheral blood, taken from a patient treated with radiotherapy plus ipilimumab. These receptors all stem from a human donor with non-small cell lung cancer who had a complete response to radiotherapy plus ipilimumab.

V and J are TRBV10-3 and TRBJ2-4; 7 bases align to TRBD2. V lost 0 bases and J lost 10; bases outside the gene matches: 6. The CDR3 spans 14 residues. Per germline, CDR1 ENHRY and CDR2 SYGVKD. This CDR3 reads CAISESGVGRIQYF. The CDR3 DNA reads as TGTGCCATCAGTGAGTCCGGGGTCGGGAGGATTCAGTACTTC.

This chain links TRBV7-9 with TRBJ2-2; weak D call: TRBD1 (5 bases). Trimming shortened V by 1 base and J by 1 base, and 13 bases separated the two germline ends. CDR1 is SEHNR, CDR2 FQNEAQ, per germline (reference sequence). The CDR3 runs 17 residues. The CDR3 is CASSLGPGSWNTGELFF. The CDR3 DNA follows: TGTGCCAGCAGCTTAGGCCCAGGGTCATGGAACACCGGGGAGCTGTTTTTT.

The genes are TRBV30 and TRBJ1-2; tentative D call: TRBD1 (6 bases). Trimming stripped 8 bases from V and 7 bases from J, with 14 bases between. The V gene's germline CDR1 is GTSNPN and CDR2 SVGIG (reference sequence). The CDR3 is 11 residues long. CDR3 nucleotide sequence: TGTGCCGGCGGGACAAGGGCTGGCTACACCTTC. This translates into CAGGTRAGYTF.

The V and J genes are TRBV7-8 and TRBJ2-3; 8 nucleotides agree with TRBD1. The CDR3 has 15 amino acids. Germline assignment: CDR1 SGHVS and CDR2 FQNEAQ. V dropped 5 bases and J dropped 4; count of bases not matched to a gene: 8. The CDR3 sequence: CASSPRTGSPDTQYF. The CDR3 nucleotides read TGTGCCAGCAGCCCCCGGACAGGGTCCCCAGATACGCAGTATTTT. Using reference TRBV7-8 and TRBJ2-3 for the parts outside the CDR3, the full variable domain is GAGVSQSPRYKVAKRGQDVALRCDPISGHVSLFWYQQALGQGPEFLTYFQNEAQLDKSGLPSDRFFAERPEGSVSTLKIQRTQQEDSAVYLCASSPRTGSPDTQYFGPGTRLTVL.

The chain has TRBV5-1 and TRBJ2-2; 11 nucleotides agree with TRBD1. Germline V gene lookup returns CDR1 SGHRS and CDR2 YFSETQ. There are 16 residues in the CDR3. J gave up 5 bases and V 4 bases, and 7 bases lay outside the gene matches. The CDR3 loop is CASSRSGTGGTGELFF. CDR3 bases: TGCGCCAGCAGCCGATCCGGGACAGGGGGGACCGGGGAGCTGTTTTTT.

The chain carries TRBV30 and TRBJ1-1; D is undetermined. The ends were cut back, 0 bases at V and 4 bases at J, with 21 bases in the middle. The germline CDR1 and CDR2 sequences are GTSNPN and SVGIG (reference sequence). This CDR3 has 17 amino acids. The CDR3 nucleotides read TGTGCCTGGAGTGTAAATCTGTTACAGCGGGGAGGCACTGAAGCTTTCTTT. Amino acid sequence: CAWSVNLLQRGGTEAFF.

In the case of this clone: This specimen includes other DNA sequences encoding the same CDR3. The V and J genes are TRBV11-3 and TRBJ2-5, with 7 bases lining up with TRBD1. The CDR3 runs 13 residues. Germline V lookup: CDR1 SGHNT, CDR2 YENEEA. V lost 3 bases, J lost 3 bases, and 1 base stayed unmatched. The CDR3 DNA reads as TGTGCCAGCAGCTTGGGACAGAAAGAGACCCAGTACTTC. Its protein is CASSLGQKETQYF.

This chain joins TRBV9 and TRBJ2-1, with D maybe TRBD1 (6 bases). The CDR3 consists of 16 residues. Trimming took 0 bases from V and 7 from J, leaving 17 bases between them. CDR1 is SGDLS, CDR2 YYNGEE, per germline. The CDR3 nucleotides read TGTGCCAGCAGCGTAGGTCAGGGCCAGGGGCAGAATGAGCAGTTCTTC. Its translation: CASSVGQGQGQNEQFF.

The V gene is TRBV6-4, the J gene TRBJ2-3; TRBD1 aligns across 7 bases. CDR3 length: 13 residues. The V and J ends lost 4 bases and 12 bases, in that order; junction bases with no gene match: 10. Germline V gives CDR1 MRHNA, CDR2 SNTAGT. CDR3 loop: CASSATRTGFQYF. The CDR3 nucleotides are TGTGCCAGCAGTGCCACCCGGACAGGTTTCCAGTATTTT.

A remark on this clone: The junction shows a germline mismatch at one end, possibly a read error. The CDR3 here is CAGSRTGVYEQYF. The CDR3 nucleotides are TGTGCCGGCAGCCGGACAGGGGTGTACGAGCAGTACTTC. V is TRBV27 and J is TRBJ2-7; 9 nucleotides align to TRBD1. Germline V gene sequence: CDR1 MNHEY, CDR2 SMNVEV (reference sequence). This CDR3 spans 13 amino acids.

The chain uses TRBV27 and TRBJ2-1; 8 positions agree with TRBD2. V dropped 4 bases and J dropped 4; count of bases not matched to a gene: 9. The CDR3 is made up of 16 amino acids. CDR1 is MNHEY and CDR2 is SMNVEV in the germline V gene (reference sequence). This CDR3 reads CASSSRLTSAYNEQFF. The CDR3 bases are TGTGCCAGCAGTTCTCGTTTGACTAGCGCATACAATGAGCAGTTCTTC.

Note on this clone: A junction boundary mismatches the germline segment, possibly from a read error. This rearrangement joins TRBV7-7 to TRBJ1-1; tentative D call: TRBD1 (6 bases). Germline-derived CDR1 and CDR2 are SSHAT and FNYEAQ (reference sequence). The CDR3 extends over 14 amino acids. The DNA of the CDR3 is TGTGCTAGCAGCCCGGGGGGCGCAAGCACTGAAGCTTTCTTT. Protein product: CASSPGGASTEAFF.

The chain has TRBV9 and TRBJ1-5; TRBD1 might be the D (5 bases). The CDR3 length is 15 residues. V gave up 1 base and J gave up 7 bases, with 15 bases separating them. Germline CDR1 reads SGDLS; CDR2 reads YYNGEE. CDR3 region: CASSVSGENGQPQHF. The CDR3 region has the DNA TGTGCCAGCAGCGTATCGGGGGAAAATGGACAGCCCCAGCATTTT.

V is TRBV10-3 and J is TRBJ2-5; 8 bases match TRBD2. The CDR3 extends over 14 amino acids. The germline V gene encodes CDR1 ENHRY and CDR2 SYGVKD. Trimming removed 5 bases from V and 5 bases from J; junction bases left unmatched: 7. CDR3 residues: CAISQNGGGETQYF. CDR3 DNA: TGTGCCATCAGTCAAAACGGCGGGGGGGAGACCCAGTACTTC.

The chain uses TRBV27 and TRBJ1-1, with 8 nucleotides matching TRBD1. The V and J ends lost 6 bases and 10 bases, in that order; junction bases with no gene match: 13. The CDR3 is 14 amino acids. The germline CDR1 and CDR2 sequences are MNHEY and SMNVEV (reference sequence). The CDR3, as DNA: TGTGCCAGCAGACCCACCTTAGACAGGGGTTTAGCTTTCTTT. Amino acid sequence: CASRPTLDRGLAFF.

This clone was counted a few times. CDR3 protein: CASRTGTGISGNTIYF. The CDR3 region has the DNA TGCGCCAGCAGGACCGGGACAGGCATCTCTGGAAACACCATATATTTT. The genes are TRBV5-1 and TRBJ1-3; 8 bases align to TRBD1. The CDR3 sequence is 16 residues long. Trimming at V came to 5 bases and at J to 0 bases, leaving 7 bases not matched to a gene. Germline-derived CDR1 and CDR2 are SGHRS and YFSETQ. Together with reference TRBV5-1 and TRBJ1-3, the CDR3 gives the full variable domain: KAGVTQTPRYLIKTRGQQVTLSCSPISGHRSVSWYQQTPGQGLQFLFEYFSETQRNKGNFPGRFSGRQFSNSRSEMNVSTLELGDSALYLCASRTGTGISGNTIYFGEGSWLTVV.

The chain has TRBV6-5 and TRBJ2-6; D gene uncertain. Trimming took off 0 bases at V and 3 bases at J, with 0 bases between the two ends. Germline V CDR1 and CDR2: MNHEY, SVGAGI. This CDR3 contains 13 residues. CDR3 DNA sequence: TGTGCCAGCAGTTACTCTGGGGCCAACGTCCTGACTTTC. Protein sequence: CASSYSGANVLTF.

This chain connects TRBV10-1 to TRBJ2-3; 11 positions agree with TRBD2. V shed 3 bases and J 8 bases; nucleotides not matched to a gene: 4. There are 14 residues in the CDR3. Germline-derived CDR1 and CDR2 are WNHNN and SYGVQD (reference sequence). The CDR3 DNA sequence: TGCGCCAGCAGTGAAAGGGGGACTAGCGGTACGCAGTATTTT. Protein product: CASSERGTSGTQYF.

A few counts support this clone. V usage is TRBV30 and J usage is TRBJ1-1, with 7 bases identical to TRBD1. Per germline, CDR1 GTSNPN and CDR2 SVGIG (reference sequence). The J segment lost 6 bases and the V segment lost 5 bases, leaving 12 bases of the junction unmatched. This CDR3 is 14 amino acids long. The CDR3 bases are TGTGCCTGGGATCCCCAGGGGGTGGGAGCTGAAGCTTTCTTT. Translation: CAWDPQGVGAEAFF.

The chain uses TRBV2 and TRBJ1-1; D is uncertain. The V end was cut by 9 bases, the J end by 0 bases, with 2 bases between. Looked up from germline, CDR1 is SNHLY and CDR2 is FYNNEI. There are 10 residues in the CDR3. The CDR3 DNA sequence: TGTGCCAGAATGAACACTGAAGCTTTCTTT. Residues: CARMNTEAFF.

The rearrangement joins TRBV30 to TRBJ1-5; TRBD1 matches at 7 bases. The CDR3 contains 14 residues. V lost 2 bases, J lost 6 bases, and 7 bases stayed unmatched. The germline V gene encodes CDR1 GTSNPN and CDR2 SVGIG (reference sequence). The CDR3 nucleotides are TGTGCCTGGAGTCCCCTACAGGGGAGTCAGCCCCAGCATTTT. This translates into CAWSPLQGSQPQHF. Variable domain in full (rest from reference TRBV30 and TRBJ1-5): SQTIHQWPATLVQPVGSPLSLECTVEGTSNPNLYWYRQAAGRGLQLLFYSVGIGQISSEVPQNLSASRPQDRQFILSSKKLLLSDSGFYLCAWSPLQGSQPQHFGDGTRLSIL.

The chain carries TRBV18 and TRBJ2-3; D not resolved. Trimming stripped 6 bases from V and 2 bases from J, with 0 bases between. CDR3 length: 10 amino acids. Germline CDR1 KGHSH, CDR2 LQKENI. The CDR3 DNA follows: TGTGCCAGCTCCACAGATACGCAGTATTTT. Amino acid sequence: CASSTDTQYF.

This sequence joins TRBV28 and TRBJ1-1; a weak D match, TRBD1 (5 bases). Germline V gene lookup returns CDR1 MDHEN and CDR2 SYDVKM. V dropped 7 bases and J dropped 1 base, with 10 bases sitting between them. The CDR3 has 13 amino acids. The CDR3 DNA reads as TGTGCCAGCACCTTGGGACCGAACACTGAAGCTTTCTTT. Protein: CASTLGPNTEAFF.

V and J are TRBV2 and TRBJ2-1; tentative D call: TRBD2 (6 bases). V lost 7 bases and J lost 8, with 12 bases in between. Germline V lookup: CDR1 SNHLY, CDR2 FYNNEI. This CDR3 is built from 12 residues. In DNA, the CDR3 is TGTGCCAGCAACCGGGGGTGGGATGAGCAGTTCTTC. It encodes CASNRGWDEQFF.